A selection of T cell receptor beta chains follows, all from one sample in a study of regulatory T cells in long-lasting Graves disease. TCRdb used MiXCR to reprocess the multiplex PCR reads, holding one entry per CDR3 protein. The table shows roughly 520,000 distinct CDR3 sequences, with around 11% occurring only once. In addition, the sample was reused for a study of T cells in Graves' hyperthyroidism and ophthalmopathy.

The sample in question was peripheral blood mononuclear cells (PBMCs), obtained at new diagnosis, from a patient treated with antithyroid drugs. These receptor sequences come from a woman aged 25 to 39 with Graves disease. Both conserved end residues are part of each CDR3. Fields, in order: clone size, V gene, D gene, J gene, CDR3 protein, CDR3 DNA. The D gene is left open where the match is weak. A row's size may be missing; if present it is once, few, many or a size class.

>many|TRBV7-2|TRBD1|TRBJ1-5
CASSLQQGKGQPQHF
TGTGCCAGCAGCTTGCAACAGGGGAAGGGACAGCCCCAGCATTTT
>many|TRBV30|-|TRBJ2-5
CAWRAREKETQYF
TGTGCCTGGAGGGCAAGGGAAAAAGAGACCCAGTACTTC
>many|TRBV11-3|TRBD1|TRBJ2-2
CASSPKDRTTGELFF
TGTGCCAGCAGCCCGAAGGACAGGACCACCGGGGAGCTGTTTTTT
>few|TRBV29-1|-|TRBJ2-5
CSVEDRFRGGPQETQYF
TGCAGCGTTGAAGATAGATTTCGAGGGGGACCCCAAGAGACCCAGTACTTC
>many|TRBV30|-|TRBJ2-7
CAWSVLSDEQYF
TGTGCCTGGAGTGTTCTCAGCGACGAGCAGTACTTC
>many|TRBV20-1|-|TRBJ1-1
CSARDPATRNTEAFF
TGCAGTGCTAGAGACCCCGCGACACGGAACACTGAAGCTTTCTTT
>few|TRBV18|TRBD2|TRBJ2-1
CASSPVISAAASGLPNEQFF
TGTGCCAGCTCACCAGTGATCTCGGCGGCGGCTAGCGGACTCCCCAATGAGCAGTTCTTC
>-|TRBV4-3|-|TRBJ1-1
CASRKGPGGTEAFF
TGCGCCAGCAGGAAGGGGCCGGGAGGAACTGAAGCTTTCTTT
>many|TRBV6-2/TRBV6-3|TRBD1|TRBJ1-5
CASSSQGAGNQPQHF
TGTGCCAGCAGTTCACAGGGGGCTGGCAATCAGCCCCAGCATTTT
>many|TRBV18|-|TRBJ1-1
CASSSGGGSTEAFF
TGTGCCAGCTCATCCGGGGGGGGCAGCACTGAAGCTTTCTTT
>many|TRBV4-3|TRBD2|TRBJ2-3
CASSQDPSSGSTDTQYF
TGCGCCAGCAGCCAAGATCCGTCTAGCGGGAGCACAGATACGCAGTATTTT
>few|TRBV7-8|-|TRBJ2-7
CASSLGLSGNYEQYF
TGTGCCAGCAGCTTAGGTTTGTCAGGGAACTACGAGCAGTACTTC
>-|TRBV2|-|TRBJ2-3
CASRKTRAADTQYF
TGTGCCAGCAGGAAAACCCGAGCCGCAGATACGCAGTATTTT
>many|TRBV5-1|-|TRBJ2-6
CASSLVAVRGRSPGANVLTF
TGCGCCAGCAGCTTGGTGGCCGTCCGGGGGCGCTCCCCCGGGGCCAACGTCCTGACTTTC
>-|TRBV10-3|TRBD2|TRBJ2-7
CAISKREGYEQYF
TGTGCCATTTCCAAGCGGGAGGGTTACGAGCAGTACTTC
>few|TRBV19|-|TRBJ1-2
CASSMIRDYGYTF
TGTGCCAGTAGTATGATCAGAGACTATGGCTACACCTTC
>-|TRBV12-3/TRBV12-4|-|TRBJ2-2
CASSSDGLSANTGELFF
TGTGCCAGCAGCTCTGACGGTCTTAGTGCGAACACCGGGGAGCTGTTTTTT
>many|TRBV11-2|TRBD2|TRBJ2-1
CASTTGGTSRNEQFF
TGTGCCAGCACCACCGGGGGGACTAGCAGGAATGAGCAGTTCTTC
>many|TRBV11-2|-|TRBJ2-6
CASSLVHSNSGANVLTF
TGTGCCAGCAGCTTAGTTCATAGTAACTCTGGGGCCAACGTCCTGACTTTC
>-|TRBV5-4|TRBD1|TRBJ2-2
CASSTYRGTVTGELSF
TGTGCCAGCAGCACCTACAGGGGGACCGTCACCGGGGAGCTGTCTTTT
>many|TRBV28|-|TRBJ2-7
CASTTGTGAYEQYF
TGTGCCAGCACTACCGGGACGGGAGCCTACGAGCAGTACTTC
>many|TRBV28|-|TRBJ1-1
CASSFKVNTEAFF
TGTGCCAGCAGTTTTAAGGTGAACACTGAAGCTTTCTTT
>many|TRBV24-1|-|TRBJ2-5
CATSDPGTEGETQYF
TGTGCCACCAGTGATCCCGGGACGGAGGGCGAGACCCAGTACTTC
>few|TRBV10-3|-|TRBJ2-2
CAISPGRNTGELFF
TGTGCCATCAGTCCCGGGAGGAACACCGGGGAGCTGTTTTTT